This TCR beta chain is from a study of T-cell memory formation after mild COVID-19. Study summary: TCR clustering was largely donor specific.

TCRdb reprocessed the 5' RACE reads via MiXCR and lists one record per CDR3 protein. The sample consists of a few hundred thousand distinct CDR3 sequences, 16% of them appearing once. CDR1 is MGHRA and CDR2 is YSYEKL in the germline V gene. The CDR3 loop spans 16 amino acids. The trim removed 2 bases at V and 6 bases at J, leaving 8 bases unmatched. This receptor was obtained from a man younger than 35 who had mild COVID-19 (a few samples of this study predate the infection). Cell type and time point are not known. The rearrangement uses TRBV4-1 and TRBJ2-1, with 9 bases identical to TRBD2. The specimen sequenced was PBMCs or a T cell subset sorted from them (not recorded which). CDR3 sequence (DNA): TGCGCCAGCAGCCAAATGAGCGGGGGGCGGCCCAATGAGCAGTTCTTC. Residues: CASSQMSGGRPNEQFF.